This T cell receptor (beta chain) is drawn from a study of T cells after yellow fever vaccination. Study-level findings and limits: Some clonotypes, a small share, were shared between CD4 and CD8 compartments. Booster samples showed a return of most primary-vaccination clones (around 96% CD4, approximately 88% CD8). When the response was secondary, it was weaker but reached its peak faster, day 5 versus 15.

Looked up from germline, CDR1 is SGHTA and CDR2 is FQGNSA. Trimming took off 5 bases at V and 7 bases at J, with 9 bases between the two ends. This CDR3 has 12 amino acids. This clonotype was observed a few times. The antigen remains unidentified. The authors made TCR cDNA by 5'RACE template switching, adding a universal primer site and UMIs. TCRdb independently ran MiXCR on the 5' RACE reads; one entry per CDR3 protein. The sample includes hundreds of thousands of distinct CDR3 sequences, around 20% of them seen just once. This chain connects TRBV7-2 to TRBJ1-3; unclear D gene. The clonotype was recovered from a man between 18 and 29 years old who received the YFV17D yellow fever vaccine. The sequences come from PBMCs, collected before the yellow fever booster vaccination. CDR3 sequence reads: CASSPRRNTIYF. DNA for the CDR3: TGTGCCAGCAGCCCCCGTCGGAACACCATATATTTT.